A single sample is the source of the 11 T cell receptor beta chains below, sequenced in a study of cytomegalovirus exposure and HLA in healthy donors. In the PCR, 60 Vbeta and 13 Jbeta primers were used. Method: immunoSEQ multiplex PCR; TCRdb's copy keeps in-frame clones and lacks some. The repertoire holds about 87,000 clones, with 75% to 80% as singletons. Sequenced material: PBMCs. The receptors derive from a woman between 35 and 50 years old in good health and CMV-seronegative.

This chain uses TRBV25-1 with TRBJ1-1; D not certain. The CDR3 is made up of 12 amino acids. Trimming cost V 6 bases and J 1 base, with 6 bases left between them. CDR1 is MGHDK, CDR2 SYGVNS, per germline. The CDR3 loop is CASRAGNTEAFF. The CDR3 nucleotides are TGTGCCAGCAGGGCGGGGAACACTGAAGCTTTCTTT.

This clone has only one observation. Germline is not matched at one junction end, which may reflect a read error. The chain is built from TRBV6-6 and TRBJ1-2; a possible D gene is TRBD1 (5 bases). The germline CDR1 and CDR2 sequences are MNHNY and SVGAGI (reference sequence). CDR3 size: 13 residues. The CDR3 region has the DNA TGTGCCAGCAGTGACCGCAGGGTTTATGGCTACCCCTTC. Translation gives CASSDRRVYGYPF.

The V call is TRBV15, the J call TRBJ2-5; tentative D call: TRBD1 (6 bases). CDR1 and CDR2 (germline): LNHNV, YYDKDF (reference sequence). Trimming cost V 2 bases and J 4 bases, with 8 bases left between them. This CDR3 contains 13 residues. In DNA form, the CDR3 reads TGTGCCACCAGCAGACGACAGGTAGAGACCCAGTACTTC. Residues: CATSRRQVETQYF.

A few counts support this clone. The chain links TRBV6-5 to TRBJ1-3; 9 nucleotides agree with TRBD1. Looked up from germline, CDR1 is MNHEY and CDR2 is SVGAGI. This CDR3 has 15 residues. J was trimmed by 2 bases and V by 5 bases; bases with no gene match: 4. CDR3 coding DNA: TGTGCCAGCAGTACGGGGACAGGGACTGGAAACACCATATATTTT. This sequence encodes CASSTGTGTGNTIYF.

The chain carries TRBV15 and TRBJ2-7, with 15 bases that match TRBD2. J lost 5 bases, V lost 6 bases, and 8 bases had no gene match. There are 16 residues in the CDR3. Per germline, CDR1 LNHNV and CDR2 YYDKDF (reference sequence). Here the CDR3 reads CATRPGTSGGWDEQYF. The CDR3 coding sequence is TGTGCCACCAGACCCGGGACTAGCGGGGGGTGGGACGAGCAGTACTTC.

The gene calls are TRBV14 and TRBJ2-2, with D unresolved. Trimming left V 1 base short and J 5 bases short, with 5 bases between. There are 13 residues in the CDR3. Germline V gene data show CDR1 as SGHDN and CDR2 as FVKESK. CDR3 in DNA: TGTGCCAGCAGCCAAGTGGCTACCGGGGAGCTGTTTTTT. Its protein is CASSQVATGELFF.

The V and J genes are TRBV25-1 and TRBJ2-7; possibly TRBD1 for D (5 bases). The CDR3 is made up of 13 amino acids. Trimming took 6 bases from V and 0 from J, leaving 9 bases between them. Germline V gene sequence: CDR1 MGHDK, CDR2 SYGVNS. The CDR3 nucleotides are TGTGCCAGCAGACGAGGACACTCCTACGAGCAGTACTTC. This translates into CASRRGHSYEQYF.

V and J are TRBV6-4 and TRBJ2-1; unclear D gene. Germline lookup yields CDR1 MRHNA and CDR2 SNTAGT. V lost 6 bases and J 1 base, leaving 16 bases between the germline ends. The CDR3 runs 16 residues. CDR3 DNA sequence: TGTGCCAGCAGACCTTGTAGCCCGGATTCCTACAATGAGCAGTTCTTC. Encoded protein: CASRPCSPDSYNEQFF.

This clone was found a few times. The chain combines TRBV28 with TRBJ1-1; D might be TRBD1 (6 bases). V lost 4 bases to trimming and J lost 0 bases, with 12 bases between them. This CDR3 has 15 amino acids. Germline loops: CDR1 MDHEN, CDR2 SYDVKM. Here the CDR3 reads CASSYADRMNTEAFF. In DNA, the CDR3 is TGTGCCAGCAGTTACGCGGACAGAATGAACACTGAAGCTTTCTTT. Together with reference TRBV28 and TRBJ1-1, the CDR3 gives the full variable domain: DVKVTQSSRYLVKRTGEKVFLECVQDMDHENMFWYRQDPGLGLRLIYFSYDVKMKEKGDIPEGYSVSREKKERFSLILESASTNQTSMYLCASSYADRMNTEAFFGQGTRLTVV.

The J gene is TRBJ1-1, the V gene TRBV7-9, with D unclear. Germline CDR1 is SEHNR and CDR2 is FQNEAQ (reference sequence). V lost 3 bases, J lost 0 bases, and 11 bases lay in between. This CDR3 comprises 15 residues. The CDR3 protein is CASSFAESVNTEAFF. CDR3 nucleotide sequence: TGTGCCAGCAGCTTCGCGGAATCCGTGAACACTGAAGCTTTCTTT.

V usage is TRBV5-1 and J usage is TRBJ2-5; weak D call: TRBD1 (5 bases). CDR3 length: 16 residues. Trimming cost V 7 bases and J 0 bases, with 19 bases left between them. Germline V gene data show CDR1 as SGHRS and CDR2 as YFSETQ. CDR3 DNA: TGCGCCAGCCGCGAACCATCCGGACACAACCAAGAGACCCAGTACTTC. Encoded protein: CASREPSGHNQETQYF.